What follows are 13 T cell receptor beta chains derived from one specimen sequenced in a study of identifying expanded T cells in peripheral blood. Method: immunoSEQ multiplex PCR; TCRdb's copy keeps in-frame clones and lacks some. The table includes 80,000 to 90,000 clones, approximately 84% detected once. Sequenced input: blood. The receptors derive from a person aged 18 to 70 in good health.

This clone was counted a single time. CDR3: CASSSFLGGYYGYTF. The CDR3 DNA sequence: TGTGCCAGCAGTTCCTTTCTCGGGGGGTACTATGGCTACACCTTC. The chain couples TRBV28 to TRBJ1-2; tentatively, D is TRBD1 (5 bases). Germline loops: CDR1 MDHEN, CDR2 SYDVKM. Between the trimmed V and J ends, which lost 4 bases and 3 bases, there was a span of 15 bases. The CDR3 has 15 residues.

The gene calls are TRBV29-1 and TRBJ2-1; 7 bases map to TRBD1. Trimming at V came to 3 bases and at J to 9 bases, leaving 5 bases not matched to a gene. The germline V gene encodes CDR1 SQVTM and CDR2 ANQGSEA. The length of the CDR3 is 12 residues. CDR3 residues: CSVDRDSPEQFF. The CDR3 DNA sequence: TGCAGCGTTGATAGGGACAGTCCTGAGCAGTTCTTC.

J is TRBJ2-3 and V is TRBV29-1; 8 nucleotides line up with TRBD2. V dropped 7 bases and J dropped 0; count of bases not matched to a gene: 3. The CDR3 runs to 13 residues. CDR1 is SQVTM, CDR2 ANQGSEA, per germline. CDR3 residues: CSAAGASTDTQYF. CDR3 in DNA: TGCAGCGCAGCGGGGGCTAGCACAGATACGCAGTATTTT.

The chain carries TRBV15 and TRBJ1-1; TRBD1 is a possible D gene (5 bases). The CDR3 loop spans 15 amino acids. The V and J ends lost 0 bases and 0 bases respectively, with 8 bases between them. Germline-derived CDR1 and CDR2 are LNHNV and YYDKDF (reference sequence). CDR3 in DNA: TGTGCCACCAGCAGAGAGGCAGGGATGAACACTGAAGCTTTCTTT. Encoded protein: CATSREAGMNTEAFF.

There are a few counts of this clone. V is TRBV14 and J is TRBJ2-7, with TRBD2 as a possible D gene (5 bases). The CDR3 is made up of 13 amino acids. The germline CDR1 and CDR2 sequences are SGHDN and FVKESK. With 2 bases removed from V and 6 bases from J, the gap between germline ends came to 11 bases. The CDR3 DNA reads TGTGCCAGCAGCCAATCGGTGAGGGTCGAGCAGTACTTC. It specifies CASSQSVRVEQYF.

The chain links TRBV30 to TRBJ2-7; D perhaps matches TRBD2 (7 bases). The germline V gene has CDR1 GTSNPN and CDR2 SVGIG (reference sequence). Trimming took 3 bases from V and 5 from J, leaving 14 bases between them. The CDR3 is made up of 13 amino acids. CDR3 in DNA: TGTGCCTGGAGATGGGGGGGGCTCAACGAGCAGTACTTC. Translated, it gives CAWRWGGLNEQYF.

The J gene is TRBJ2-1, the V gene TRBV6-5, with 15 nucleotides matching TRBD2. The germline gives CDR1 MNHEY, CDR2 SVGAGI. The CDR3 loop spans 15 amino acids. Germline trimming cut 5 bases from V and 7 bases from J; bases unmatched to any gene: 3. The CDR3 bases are TGTGCCAGCAGTACGGGACTAGCGGGGGGAAATGAGCAGTTCTTC. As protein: CASSTGLAGGNEQFF.

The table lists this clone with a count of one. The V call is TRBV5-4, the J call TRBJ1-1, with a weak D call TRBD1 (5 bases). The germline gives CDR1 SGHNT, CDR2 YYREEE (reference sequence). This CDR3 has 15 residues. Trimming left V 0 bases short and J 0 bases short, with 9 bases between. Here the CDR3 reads CASSLGGGVNTEAFF. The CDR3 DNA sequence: TGTGCCAGCAGCTTGGGGGGAGGGGTGAACACTGAAGCTTTCTTT.

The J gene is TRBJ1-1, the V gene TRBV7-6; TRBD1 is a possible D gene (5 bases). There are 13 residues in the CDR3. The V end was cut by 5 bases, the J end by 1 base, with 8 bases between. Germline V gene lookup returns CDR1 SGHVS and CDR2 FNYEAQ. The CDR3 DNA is TGTGCCAGCAGCCCCCAGGGGAACACTGAAGCTTTCTTT. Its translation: CASSPQGNTEAFF.

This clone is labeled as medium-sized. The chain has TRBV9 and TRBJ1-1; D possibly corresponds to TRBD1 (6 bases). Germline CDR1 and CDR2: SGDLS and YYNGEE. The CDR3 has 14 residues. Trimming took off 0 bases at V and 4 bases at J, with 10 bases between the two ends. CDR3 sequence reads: CASSVDWGLTEAFF. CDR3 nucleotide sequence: TGTGCCAGCAGCGTAGACTGGGGGCTCACTGAAGCTTTCTTT.

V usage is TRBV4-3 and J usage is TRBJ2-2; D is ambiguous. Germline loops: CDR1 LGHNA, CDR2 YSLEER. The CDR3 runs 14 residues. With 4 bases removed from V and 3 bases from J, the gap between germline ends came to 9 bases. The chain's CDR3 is CASSLDSYTGELFF. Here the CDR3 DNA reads TGCGCCAGCAGCCTTGACTCCTACACCGGGGAGCTGTTTTTT.

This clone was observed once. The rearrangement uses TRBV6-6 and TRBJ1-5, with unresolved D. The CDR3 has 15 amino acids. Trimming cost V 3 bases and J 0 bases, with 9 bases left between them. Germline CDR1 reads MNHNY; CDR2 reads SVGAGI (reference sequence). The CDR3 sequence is CASSYGKISNQPQHF. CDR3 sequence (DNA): TGTGCCAGCAGTTATGGGAAAATTAGCAATCAGCCCCAGCATTTT.

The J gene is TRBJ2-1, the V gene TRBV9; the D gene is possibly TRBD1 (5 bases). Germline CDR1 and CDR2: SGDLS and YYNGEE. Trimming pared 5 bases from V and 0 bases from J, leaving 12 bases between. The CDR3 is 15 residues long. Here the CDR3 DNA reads TGTGCCAGCAGTAAAGACAGCCGCTCCTACAATGAGCAGTTCTTC. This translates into CASSKDSRSYNEQFF.